This TCR beta chain was profiled in a study of shared clonotypes between healthy human individuals. The CDR3 runs to 12 residues. V trimming: 3 bases; J trimming: 6 bases; junction bases outside the gene matches: 2. The germline V gene has CDR1 KGHSH and CDR2 LQKENI. About this clone itself: Other DNA sequences of this sample code for an identical CDR3.

Original data processing: ImmunoSEQ gave junction-only sequences without quality scores, so filtering differed. Here immunoSEQ multiplex PCR was the method, and the copy in TCRdb shows in-frame clones only, minus some. That table is the source of V, J and clone size, and D and trimming were worked out from the DNA. The sample comprises 850,000 to 1,200,000 clones, 70% to 80% of which are singletons, and about 1.5% rests with the top ten. The rearrangement links TRBV18 to TRBJ2-7, with 7 bases that match TRBD1. This TCR was recovered from a man between 18 and 35 years old in good health. The sample taken for sequencing was memory CD4+ T cells sorted from blood. Subset here: CD45RA-negative fraction. CDR3 amino acids: CASSPRTGEQYF. The CDR3 DNA sequence: TGTGCCAGCTCACCTAGGACAGGCGAGCAGTACTTC.